These T cell receptor beta chains were read from a single sample in a study of blood T cell repertoires in COVID-19. Repertoires were generated with immunoSEQ multiplex PCR, while TCRdb's copy carries only in-frame clones and drops some. This table holds tens of thousands of clones, about 87% found once. Sequenced input: peripheral blood. The receptors originated from a woman older than 75 with acute or convalescent COVID-19. Each CDR3 is given with its conserved first and last residue. The D gene is left open where the match is weak. Clone size is given for some rows only: seen once, a few or many times, or a class if the clone is expanded.

clone_size d_call j_call v_call cdr3_nt cdr3_aa
NA TRBD1 TRBJ1-1 TRBV19 TGTGCCAGTAGTACAACTCTAATGACAGGGAGTAACACTGAAGCTTTCTTT CASSTTLMTGSNTEAFF
NA TRBD1 TRBJ2-7 TRBV5-4 TGTGCCAGCAGCACGTCCGGGACAGGGGGCTACGAGCAGTACTTC CASSTSGTGGYEQYF
NA TRBD1 TRBJ2-3 TRBV10-1 TGCGCCAGCAGTGAGTCTTCTCCAGGGGGCAAAGATACGCAGTATTTT CASSESSPGGKDTQYF
NA NA TRBJ2-7 TRBV5-3 TGTGCCCTGGGGGCAGGTAGCTCCTACGAGCAGTACTTC CALGAGSSYEQYF
NA TRBD1 TRBJ2-7 TRBV7-8 TGTGCCAGCAGCCACCCAGAAAAAGGACAGGTCCTCTCCTACGAGCAGTACTTC CASSHPEKGQVLSYEQYF
NA TRBD2 TRBJ2-1 TRBV5-4 TGTGCCAGCAGAGCCGGGACTAGCGGGATCAATGAGCAGTTCTTC CASRAGTSGINEQFF
once NA TRBJ2-5 TRBV20-1 TGCAGTCCAGGGGAGTGGGAGACCCAGTACTTC CSPGEWETQYF
once TRBD1 TRBJ1-5 TRBV2 TGTGCCAGCAGTGCCCAGACAGGGGGGAGCAATCAGCCCCAGCATTTT CASSAQTGGSNQPQHF
NA NA TRBJ1-1 TRBV7-9 TGTGCCAGCAGCTTGGAAGGGGATACTGAAGCTTTCTTT CASSLEGDTEAFF
NA NA TRBJ1-2 TRBV12-3/TRBV12-4 TGTGCCAGCAGTTTTGGGAGAAACTATGGCTACACCTTC CASSFGRNYGYTF
NA NA TRBJ1-4 TRBV18 TGTGCCAGCTCACCGGCCAGTACCAATGAAAAACTGTTTTTT CASSPASTNEKLFF
NA NA TRBJ1-1 TRBV5-4 TGTGCCAGCAAGAACTTTCGTACAGGGAGGGCGAACACTGAAGCTTTCTTT CASKNFRTGRANTEAFF
few TRBD1 TRBJ1-6 TRBV4-3 TGCGCCAGCAGCTCTACAGGGGGTAATTCACCCCTCCACTTT CASSSTGGNSPLHF
few TRBD1 TRBJ2-3 TRBV5-8 TGTGCCAGCAACGGACAGGGTCACACAGATACGCAGTATTTT CASNGQGHTDTQYF
once NA TRBJ2-3 TRBV30 TGTGCCTGGAGCCCCCCTGGCGATACGCAGTATTTT CAWSPPGDTQYF
NA TRBD2 TRBJ2-3 TRBV6-4 TGTGCCAGCAGCTTAACGGGACTAGCAGTATCTCCGCGCACAGATACGCAGTATTTT CASSLTGLAVSPRTDTQYF
NA TRBD2 TRBJ2-2 TRBV9 TGTGCCAGCAGCGGGGGACTAGTAGTCACCGGGGAGCTGTTTTTT CASSGGLVVTGELFF
NA NA TRBJ1-1 TRBV5-1 TGCGCCAGCAGCTTGGAACACCTGAACACTGAAGCTTTCTTT CASSLEHLNTEAFF
NA TRBD1 TRBJ1-2 TRBV7-9 TGTGCCAGCACCCTGGACAGGGGGCGCAGCAACTATGGCTACACCTTC CASTLDRGRSNYGYTF
NA NA TRBJ2-3 TRBV7-3 TGTGCCAGCAGCTGGGGCAACACAGATACGCAGTATTTT CASSWGNTDTQYF
NA NA TRBJ1-3 TRBV3-1/TRBV3-2 TGTGCCAGCAGCCCATCGGACGGGGAATGCACTGGAAACACCATATATTTT CASSPSDGECTGNTIYF
NA TRBD1 TRBJ1-5 TRBV25-1 TGTGCCAGCAGGCCCCCAGGGGGAGACAATCAGCCCCAGCATTTT CASRPPGGDNQPQHF
once NA TRBJ2-1 TRBV6-5 TGTGCCAGTAGCAAAGGACTATTAGGCGTCGGTGAGCAGTTCTTC CASSKGLLGVGEQFF
NA NA TRBJ2-1 TRBV19 TGTGCCAGTAGTACTAGCGGAGGGGGTTCCTACAATGAGCAGTTCTTC CASSTSGGGSYNEQFF
NA NA TRBJ1-1 TRBV30 TGTGCCTGGAGTGAAGGGCGGGACACTGAAGCTTTCTTT CAWSEGRDTEAFF
few TRBD2 TRBJ2-3 TRBV5-4 TGTGCCAGCAGCCTTCTGACTAGCGGGGTGACAGATACGCAGTATTTT CASSLLTSGVTDTQYF
NA NA TRBJ1-1 TRBV15 TGTGCCACCAGCAGAGATTTGACAGCCTCCCCTCTGGCTTTCTTT CATSRDLTASPLAFF
NA TRBD2 TRBJ2-7 TRBV12-5 TGTGCTAGTGGCCAAACTAGCGGGGGGCAGTACTTC CASGQTSGGQYF
NA NA TRBJ1-1 TRBV5-1 TGCGCCAGCAGCTTGCCCCAGGGGACTGAAGCTTTCTTT CASSLPQGTEAFF
NA TRBD1 TRBJ1-4 TRBV5-1 TGCGCCAGCAGGCCGTCCGGGACAGGGGACGAAAAACTGTTTTTT CASRPSGTGDEKLFF